This TCR beta chain was identified during a study of CD8 T cells in ankylosing spondylitis (TCRdb year 2017). Broadly, across the study: The study profiled T cell receptor beta repertoires in healthy donors and ankylosing spondylitis patients to find disease-linked TCR variants. The whole study cohort included 90 to 120 healthy donors and about two dozen ankylosing spondylitis patients. Peripheral blood was sampled, and synovial fluid was additionally collected from ankylosing spondylitis patients.

V lost 6 bases and J lost 5 bases; the stretch between them is 10 bases long. CDR1 and CDR2, per the germline V gene, are MNHEY and SVGAGI. From cysteine to phenylalanine, the CDR3 is 12 amino acids long. Only the CDR3 region is kept as DNA, spanning 36 bases read in frame from base 1. Data came from an Illumina HiSeq 2500. TCR beta libraries were prepared by quantitative 5'-RACE with molecular barcodes. For the original study's pipeline: A new computational method, built on a probabilistic model of VDJ rearrangement, was used to identify disease-linked TCR variants. TCRdb applied fastp at Q25 and MiXCR to the public reads, then kept only in-frame beta chains. Identical CDR3 proteins give one entry, which carries the most common genes and DNA. For this entry, the V and J calls and clone size follow TCRdb and not the study's own pipeline. In this sample the table shows some 350,000 distinct CDR3 sequences, roughly 14% of which occur a single time. The ten largest clones represent roughly 0.99% of the sample.

To note about this clonotype: The antigen this receptor binds is unknown. Base-call qualities are not available, and no considerably larger clone is one nucleotide away.

The paper as a whole reports these results and caveats: The disease-linked clones were reported to be significantly enriched in matched synovial fluid samples from ankylosing spondylitis patients. Some of the motif variants had been reported before in the synovial fluid and blood of reactive arthritis patients, a finding that suggests common disease-initiation mechanisms. In peripheral blood, the disease-linked clones were found at relatively low frequencies and had a CD8+ phenotype. A TCR beta motif made up of several highly homologous amino acid variants appeared to be characteristic of blood from ankylosing spondylitis patients.

The sequence was obtained from a male donor with ankylosing spondylitis or in good health (not recorded which). The chain was built from TRBV6-5 and TRBJ1-1, with no D gene named confidently. Input material: blood, either unsorted or a sorted T cell fraction (not recorded which). Here is the DNA: TGTGCCAGCAGGACAAGTGGAACTGAAGCTTTCTTT. The translation is CASRTSGTEAFF.